One and the same sample provided the 25 T cell receptor beta chains below, sequenced in a study of response to subunit inactivated influenza vaccine. One entry per CDR3 protein, called by TCRdb with MiXCR from the RT-PCR reads. The sample includes more than 400,000 distinct CDR3 sequences, approximately 10% of them seen just once. This sample comprised PBMCs from blood, obtained 45 days after vaccination. The receptors shown here come from a man between 45 and 60 years old who received an inactivated influenza vaccine.

This clonotype has at least ten counts. The CDR3 DNA sequence: TGTGCCAGCAGTGATCAGGGTTTCTACGACGGGCAGTACTTC. Translating gives CASSDQGFYDGQYF. The chain employs TRBV2 and TRBJ2-7; tentative D call: TRBD1 (5 bases). The CDR3 extends over 14 amino acids. In germline, CDR1 is SNHLY, CDR2 FYNNEI. Trimming removed 3 bases at V and 9 bases at J, with 18 bases between.

This clonotype was counted a few times. V is TRBV29-1 and J is TRBJ1-1; 7 nucleotides agree with TRBD1. The J segment lost 1 base and the V segment lost 2 bases, leaving 4 bases of the junction unmatched. CDR1 and CDR2 (germline): SQVTM, ANQGSEA. The CDR3 runs 14 residues. Written as DNA, the CDR3 is TGCAGCGTTGAAAGGAGGACAGGGAACACTGAAGCTTTCTTT. This sequence encodes CSVERRTGNTEAFF.

This clonotype was counted only a few times. CDR3 sequence (DNA): TGTGCCAGCAAGACAGAGGCATCCCGTCCTGGAGCTTTCTTT. Translating it yields CASKTEASRPGAFF. The rearrangement uses TRBV19 and TRBJ1-1; weak D call: TRBD1 (5 bases). The CDR3 sequence is 14 residues long. Per the germline V gene, CDR1 is LNHDA and CDR2 is SQIVND (reference sequence). V was shortened by 9 bases and J by 10 bases, with 24 bases between the two germline ends.

This chain joins TRBV3-1 and TRBJ2-2; 8 nucleotides align to TRBD1. Germline CDR1 LGHDT, CDR2 YNNKEL (reference sequence). The CDR3 extends over 16 amino acids. Germline trimming cut 1 base from V and 7 bases from J; bases unmatched to any gene: 8. CDR3 nucleotide sequence: TGTGCCAGCAGCCAAGGACAGGGGATTGAAGGCGGGGAGCTGTTTTTT. It codes for CASSQGQGIEGGELFF. Using reference TRBV3-1 and TRBJ2-2 for the parts outside the CDR3, the full variable domain is DTAVSQTPKYLVTQMGNDKSIKCEQNLGHDTMYWYKQDSKKFLKIMFSYNNKELIINETVPNRFSPKSPDKAHLNLHINSLELGDSAVYFCASSQGQGIEGGELFFGEGSRLTVL.

The genes are TRBV24-1 and TRBJ2-5; 10 bases are a match to TRBD1. Germline trimming cut 4 bases from V and 5 bases from J; bases unmatched to any gene: 6. Germline loops: CDR1 KGHDR, CDR2 SFDVKD. The CDR3 runs 15 residues. CDR3 loop: CATSDGQGGRETQYF. The CDR3 nucleotides are TGTGCCACCAGTGACGGACAGGGGGGTAGGGAGACCCAGTACTTC.

This clonotype came up many times. The chain joins TRBV7-9 to TRBJ2-7, with 8 nucleotides matching TRBD1. The CDR3 has 15 residues. Germline values: CDR1 SEHNR, CDR2 FQNEAQ (reference sequence). V trimming: 5 bases; J trimming: 2 bases; junction bases outside the gene matches: 8. The CDR3 DNA reads TGTGCCAGCAGCCCGAGAGCCAGGGGGCCCTACGAGCAGTACTTC. Amino acid sequence: CASSPRARGPYEQYF.

V and J are TRBV12-3 or TRBV12-4 and TRBJ1-2; D unresolved. The CDR3 is 18 amino acids. Deletions cut 7 bases from V and 0 bases from J, with 24 bases between. CDR3 sequence reads: CASTPAARPKPSNYGYTF. For the CDR3, the DNA is TGTGCCAGCACCCCCGCCGCTCGGCCCAAACCCTCTAACTATGGCTACACCTTC.

This clonotype showed up just a few times. The chain combines TRBV7-6 with TRBJ2-7; 9 nucleotides agree with TRBD1. CDR1 SGHVS and CDR2 FNYEAQ come from the germline V gene. The CDR3 is made up of 15 amino acids. Trimming cost V 5 bases and J 7 bases; bases outside gene matches: 12. The CDR3 here is CASSESPGQGGEQYF. CDR3 coding DNA: TGTGCCAGCAGCGAATCTCCGGGACAGGGAGGGGAGCAGTACTTC.

At least ten counts were recorded for this clonotype. This rearrangement joins TRBV10-3 to TRBJ2-7; TRBD1 matches 8 bases. Germline V gene lookup returns CDR1 ENHRY and CDR2 SYGVKD. After removal of 0 bases from V and 4 bases from J, the junction contained 5 bases not matched to a gene. The CDR3 is 15 residues long. This chain's CDR3 is CAISESSRGRYEQYF. CDR3 DNA sequence: TGTGCCATCAGTGAGTCATCCAGGGGGCGGTACGAGCAGTACTTC.

The V and J genes are TRBV7-9 and TRBJ2-3; no clear D gene. The germline V and J ends were trimmed by 3 bases and 5 bases, with 6 bases remaining between them. CDR1 and CDR2 from the germline V gene are SEHNR and FQNEAQ (reference sequence). CDR3 length: 12 residues. The CDR3 coding sequence is TGTGCCAGCAGCTTTATCGAAGATACGCAGTATTTT. Translation: CASSFIEDTQYF.

This chain joins TRBV3-1 and TRBJ2-7; D is possibly TRBD2 (6 bases). Trimming left V 0 bases short and J 5 bases short, with 14 bases between. CDR1 is LGHDT, CDR2 YNNKEL, per germline (reference sequence). The CDR3 contains 15 residues. The CDR3 DNA is TGTGCCAGCAGCCAAGATGGGGGGAACTGGGACGAGCAGTACTTC. Encoded protein: CASSQDGGNWDEQYF.

A few counts support this clonotype. V and J are TRBV29-1 and TRBJ2-5, with 9 nucleotides matching TRBD1. This CDR3 has 17 residues. V lost 6 bases and J lost 3; bases outside the gene matches: 17. CDR1 SQVTM and CDR2 ANQGSEA come from the germline V gene. The DNA of the CDR3 is TGCAGCGTAGGATACAGGGGGCGCCCCAAAATTGAAGAGACCCAGTACTTC. Translated: CSVGYRGRPKIEETQYF.

The rearrangement joins TRBV29-1 to TRBJ1-4, with 7 bases aligning to TRBD1. This CDR3 has 13 amino acids. The trim removed 6 bases at V and 4 bases at J, leaving 5 bases unmatched. Germline loops: CDR1 SQVTM, CDR2 ANQGSEA. For the CDR3, the DNA is TGCAGCGTGTACAGGGGATATAATGAAAAACTGTTTTTT. Protein product: CSVYRGYNEKLFF.

The rearrangement joins TRBV7-2 to TRBJ1-2, with 8 positions matching TRBD1. Germline assignment: CDR1 SGHTA and CDR2 FQGNSA. This CDR3 is 14 amino acids long. Trimming took 4 bases from V and 7 from J; bases not matched to a gene: 8. The CDR3 DNA reads as TGTGCCAGCAGCTCCAGACAGGGGTCAGGTGGCTACACCTTC. Its protein product is CASSSRQGSGGYTF.

The CDR3 loop reads CSVTLGVHINEQFF. CDR3 DNA: TGCAGTGTTACCTTGGGGGTCCATATCAATGAGCAGTTCTTC. The chain uses TRBV20-1 and TRBJ2-1; D assignment may be TRBD1 or TRBD2 (5 bases each). The V and J ends lost 7 bases and 6 bases respectively, with 19 bases between them. Germline CDR1 DFQATT, CDR2 SNEGSKA (reference sequence). The CDR3 is 14 residues long.

In the case of this clonotype: A read error may account for a junction end that differs from germline. The chain combines TRBV5-1 with TRBJ2-2; perhaps D is TRBD1 or TRBD2 (6 bases each). CDR1 is SGHRS and CDR2 is YFSETQ in the germline V gene. The CDR3 sequence is 15 residues long. The CDR3 is CAGRIGGQNTGELFF. The CDR3 region has the DNA TGCGCCGGCAGGATTGGGGGGCAGAACACCGGGGAGCTGTTTTTT.

This clonotype was detected a few times. The CDR3 is CASSLTEYEQYF. The CDR3 DNA reads as TGTGCCAGCAGCTTGACAGAGTACGAGCAGTACTTC. The V call is TRBV5-6, the J call TRBJ2-7; D not certain. The CDR3 runs 12 residues. Germline values: CDR1 SGHDT, CDR2 YYEEEE. V was cut by 1 base and J by 4 bases, with 6 bases left in between.

The J gene is TRBJ1-1, the V gene TRBV5-1; 11 bases match TRBD1. The CDR3 length is 16 residues. CDR1 and CDR2 from the germline V gene are SGHRS and YFSETQ. The V and J ends lost 4 bases and 1 base, in that order; junction bases with no gene match: 6. CDR3 sequence (DNA): TGCGCCAGCAGCCAGGACAGGGGGCGACCGAACACTGAAGCTTTCTTT. Encoded protein: CASSQDRGRPNTEAFF. The whole variable domain, filled in from reference TRBV5-1 and TRBJ1-1, reads KAGVTQTPRYLIKTRGQQVTLSCSPISGHRSVSWYQQTPGQGLQFLFEYFSETQRNKGNFPGRFSGRQFSNSRSEMNVSTLELGDSALYLCASSQDRGRPNTEAFFGQGTRLTVV.

Only one count was recorded for this clonotype. The chain is built from TRBV2 and TRBJ2-7; D uncertain. Germline V gene data show CDR1 as SNHLY and CDR2 as FYNNEI. V was clipped by 3 bases and J by 3 bases, with 9 bases between them. This CDR3 contains 13 residues. DNA of the CDR3: TGTGCCAGCAGTGATTACAGAGTCTACGAGCAGTACTTC. It translates to CASSDYRVYEQYF.

The V and J genes are TRBV7-2 and TRBJ2-7; 10 positions agree with TRBD2. Germline-derived CDR1 and CDR2 are SGHTA and FQGNSA. The V and J ends lost 3 bases and 6 bases, in that order; junction bases with no gene match: 5. This CDR3 is 14 amino acids long. The CDR3 sequence is CASSFLAGVTEQYF. CDR3 sequence (DNA): TGTGCCAGCAGCTTTCTAGCGGGAGTAACCGAGCAGTACTTC.

This clonotype has more than one count but fewer than ten. V gene TRBV5-1 combines with J gene TRBJ2-7, with 9 bases matching TRBD2. Germline-derived CDR1 and CDR2 are SGHRS and YFSETQ. This CDR3 is built from 15 residues. J was trimmed by 2 bases and V by 3 bases; bases with no gene match: 6. The CDR3 loop reads CASSYIAGATYEQYF. The CDR3 nucleotides read TGCGCCAGCAGCTACATAGCGGGGGCGACCTACGAGCAGTACTTC.

This clonotype has a handful of counts. CDR3 in amino acids: CASSTKRDSSYNEQFF. In DNA, the CDR3 is TGTGCCAGCAGCACCAAGCGGGACAGCTCCTACAATGAGCAGTTCTTC. This chain links TRBV7-9 with TRBJ2-1; D may match TRBD1 or TRBD2 (7 bases each). Germline CDR1 and CDR2: SEHNR and FQNEAQ (reference sequence). Trimming left V 5 bases short and J 0 bases short, with 14 bases between. This CDR3 is built from 16 residues.

In its sample, this clonotype was seen a few times. The rearrangement uses TRBV4-2 and TRBJ2-3; D is perhaps TRBD2 (5 bases). V was pared by 0 bases and J by 2 bases, with 15 bases between. The CDR3 is 17 residues long. The germline V gene has CDR1 LGHNA and CDR2 YNFKEQ. CDR3 in amino acids: CASSQDPWRVTTDTQYF. The CDR3 coding sequence is TGTGCCAGCAGCCAAGATCCGTGGCGGGTCACCACAGATACGCAGTATTTT.

V and J are TRBV12-3 or TRBV12-4 and TRBJ2-7; 11 bases match TRBD1. The CDR3 runs 16 residues. V shed 5 bases and J 4 bases; nucleotides not matched to a gene: 10. Here the CDR3 reads CASSHRGQGGKYEQYF. The CDR3 region has the DNA TGTGCCAGCAGTCACCGGGGACAGGGGGGTAAGTACGAGCAGTACTTC.

This clonotype was seen more than once but under ten times. The rearrangement links TRBV6-2 or TRBV6-3 to TRBJ2-2, with D possibly being TRBD1 or TRBD2 (6 bases each). Looked up from germline, CDR1 is MNHEY and CDR2 is SVGEGT. With 6 bases removed from V and 4 bases from J, the gap between germline ends came to 12 bases. The length of the CDR3 is 14 residues. The CDR3 DNA follows: TGTGCCAGCAGCCGGGGGCTGGCCACCGGGGAGCTGTTTTTT. Protein sequence: CASSRGLATGELFF.